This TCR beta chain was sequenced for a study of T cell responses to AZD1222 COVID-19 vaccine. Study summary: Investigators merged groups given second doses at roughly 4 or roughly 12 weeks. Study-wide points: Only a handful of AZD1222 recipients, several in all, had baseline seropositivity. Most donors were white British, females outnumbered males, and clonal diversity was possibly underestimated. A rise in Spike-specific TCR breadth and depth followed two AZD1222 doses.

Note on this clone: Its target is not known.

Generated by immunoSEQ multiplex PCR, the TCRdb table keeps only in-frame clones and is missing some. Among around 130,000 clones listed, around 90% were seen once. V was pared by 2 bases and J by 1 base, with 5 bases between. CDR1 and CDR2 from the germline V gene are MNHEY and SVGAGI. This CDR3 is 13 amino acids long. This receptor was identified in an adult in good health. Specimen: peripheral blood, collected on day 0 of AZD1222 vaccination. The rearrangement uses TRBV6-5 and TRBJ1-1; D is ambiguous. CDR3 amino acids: CASSYKGNTEAFF. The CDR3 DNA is TGTGCCAGCAGTTACAAGGGGAACACTGAAGCTTTCTTT.